Many counts were recorded for the clone carrying this TCR beta chain. What it recognizes is unknown. Germline values: CDR1 SGHDT, CDR2 YYEEEE. The CDR3 loop spans 15 amino acids. The V gene lost 4 bases and the J gene lost 4 bases, with 15 bases spanning the gap. This entry is derived from a study of breast tumors, draining lymph nodes, adjacent tissues. Samples came from axillary lymph nodes draining the breast cancer. Study-wide results and caveats: The lymph node origin of tumor T cells was framed as consistent with a hypothesis, not demonstrated.

TCRdb ran MiXCR on the multiplex PCR reads and lists one entry per CDR3 protein. The sample shows about 130,000 distinct CDR3 sequences, about 20% of them seen only once. The rearrangement uses TRBV5-6 and TRBJ2-1; TRBD1 or TRBD2 may be the D gene (5 bases each). Specimen: axillary lymph node tissue. The origin of this receptor is a female donor with breast cancer. Some clones in this sample may be carry-over from other donors' samples. The CDR3 here is CASSPWGRRYNEQFF. CDR3 nucleotide sequence: TGTGCCAGCAGCCCCTGGGGGAGAAGATACAATGAGCAGTTCTTC. Filled out from reference TRBV5-6 and TRBJ2-1, the complete variable domain reads DAGVTQSPTHLIKTRGQQVTLRCSPKSGHDTVSWYQQALGQGPQFIFQYYEEEERQRGNFPDRFSGHQFPNYSSELNVNALLLGDSALYLCASSPWGRRYNEQFFGPGTRLTVL.